These 29 T cell receptor beta chains came from one sample sequenced in a study of beta chain features in type 1 diabetes. Study-level results: TCRB CDR3 length was moderately but significantly reduced in all four CD4+ subsets of Type 1 diabetes patients.

Expressed TCRB transcripts were sequenced because the isolated RNA had all been reverse transcribed beforehand. Data came from immunoSEQ multiplex PCR; TCRdb stores just in-frame clones and leaves some out. Of some 280,000 clones in the sample, 13% to 15% were seen once. Which antigens these TCRs recognize remains unknown. The sample taken for sequencing was naive CD4+ T cells from blood. These TCRs come from a man aged 25-45 years with type 1 diabetes.

J is TRBJ2-7 and V is TRBV28, with 8 bases fitting TRBD1. The CDR3 spans 15 residues. The germline CDR1 and CDR2 sequences are MDHEN and SYDVKM. The trim removed 7 bases at V and 3 bases at J, leaving 11 bases unmatched. CDR3 sequence: CASTMTGTGHYEQYF. CDR3 DNA sequence: TGTGCCAGCACCATGACCGGGACAGGACACTACGAGCAGTACTTC.

The chain joins TRBV2 to TRBJ2-5, with D possibly matching TRBD1 (6 bases). Trimming stripped 5 bases from V and 3 bases from J, with 10 bases between. Germline CDR1 reads SNHLY; CDR2 reads FYNNEI. The length of the CDR3 is 13 residues. This CDR3 is CASSPRQEETQYF. DNA of the CDR3: TGTGCCAGCAGTCCACGACAGGAAGAGACCCAGTACTTC.

The chain has TRBV9 and TRBJ2-7; perhaps TRBD1 as D (7 bases). Germline V lookup: CDR1 SGDLS, CDR2 YYNGEE. Trimming stripped 3 bases from V and 3 bases from J, with 13 bases between. This CDR3 is 14 amino acids long. CDR3 residues: CASSAAGGLYEQYF. The DNA for the CDR3 is TGTGCCAGCAGCGCGGCAGGGGGGCTCTACGAGCAGTACTTC.

This clone was seen more than once but under ten times. The gene calls are TRBV7-2 and TRBJ1-1; a weak D match, TRBD1 (5 bases). This CDR3 is built from 12 residues. V lost 5 bases, J lost 6 bases, and 10 bases lay in between. Per germline, CDR1 SGHTA and CDR2 FQGNSA. CDR3 sequence (DNA): TGTGCCAGCAGCCAGGGCCGGGCTGAAGCTTTCTTT. It encodes CASSQGRAEAFF.

Only a few counts were recorded for this clone. V and J are TRBV11-2 and TRBJ2-1, with no clear D. V was clipped by 1 base and J by 5 bases, with 9 bases between them. Germline V gene sequence: CDR1 SGHAT, CDR2 FQNNGV. The CDR3 spans 14 residues. This CDR3 reads CASSLGALHNEQFF. In DNA form, the CDR3 reads TGTGCCAGCAGCTTAGGTGCGTTACACAATGAGCAGTTCTTC.

The chain recombines TRBV7-9 with TRBJ1-4, with 7 positions matching TRBD1. The trim removed 5 bases at V and 6 bases at J, leaving 9 bases unmatched. This CDR3 contains 15 residues. Germline assignment: CDR1 SEHNR and CDR2 FQNEAQ (reference sequence). CDR3 DNA sequence: TGTGCCAGCAGCATCCCGGGACAGATGGATGAAAAACTGTTTTTT. The encoded protein is CASSIPGQMDEKLFF.

V is TRBV28 and J is TRBJ2-5; 10 nucleotides agree with TRBD1. Germline V CDR1 and CDR2: MDHEN, SYDVKM. This CDR3 has 13 amino acids. The J segment lost 5 bases and the V segment lost 6 bases, leaving 3 bases of the junction unmatched. CDR3 loop: CASRGQGVETQYF. The CDR3 DNA reads TGTGCCAGCAGAGGACAGGGGGTCGAGACCCAGTACTTC.

This clone was detected only a few times. The CDR3 sequence: CASHRDTKETQYF. The CDR3 coding sequence is TGCGCCAGCCACCGGGACACCAAAGAGACCCAGTACTTC. The chain is built from TRBV5-1 and TRBJ2-5; a weak D match, TRBD1 (6 bases). The V end was cut by 7 bases, the J end by 3 bases, with 13 bases between. The CDR3 loop spans 13 amino acids. The V gene's germline CDR1 is SGHRS and CDR2 YFSETQ.

The chain is built from TRBV5-1 and TRBJ2-7; 9 bases match TRBD1. Germline CDR1 SGHRS, CDR2 YFSETQ. This CDR3 contains 16 residues. Trimming took 4 bases from V and 4 from J; bases not matched to a gene: 12. In DNA form, the CDR3 reads TGCGCCAGCAGCCCCACCGGGACAGGGACAACGTACGAGCAGTACTTC. Its protein is CASSPTGTGTTYEQYF.

This clone was seen a handful of times. V usage is TRBV4-2 and J usage is TRBJ2-7; 11 nucleotides align to TRBD2. CDR3 length: 18 amino acids. V gave up 4 bases and J gave up 4 bases; unmatched junction bases: 15. CDR1 and CDR2 (germline): LGHNA, YNFKEQ. In DNA, the CDR3 is TGTGCCAGCAGCCGGACCCAAGGTACTAGCGGGAGAATGTACGAGCAGTACTTC. It encodes CASSRTQGTSGRMYEQYF.

The chain is built from TRBV7-9 and TRBJ2-1, with 8 bases lining up with TRBD2. The CDR3 has 16 amino acids. Looked up from germline, CDR1 is SEHNR and CDR2 is FQNEAQ (reference sequence). Trimming at V came to 5 bases and at J to 5 bases, leaving 11 bases not matched to a gene. The CDR3 here is CASSPWGSGSDNEQFF. For the CDR3, the DNA is TGTGCCAGCAGCCCCTGGGGCAGCGGGAGTGACAATGAGCAGTTCTTC.

This clone came up a few times. V usage is TRBV7-3 and J usage is TRBJ2-1; 11 nucleotides line up with TRBD2. Germline lookup yields CDR1 SGHTA and CDR2 FQGTGA. The CDR3 spans 19 residues. Unmatched junction bases numbered 12, after V lost 1 base and J lost 4 bases. CDR3: CASSLNPLLAGGRYNEQFF. Here the CDR3 DNA reads TGTGCCAGCAGCTTAAATCCCCTCCTAGCGGGAGGACGATACAATGAGCAGTTCTTC.

The chain recombines TRBV6-1 with TRBJ2-1; TRBD2 aligns across 12 bases. The J segment lost 7 bases and the V segment lost 2 bases, leaving 3 bases of the junction unmatched. The CDR3 is 15 residues long. The V gene's germline CDR1 is MNHNS and CDR2 SASEGT. The CDR3 DNA is TGTGCCAGCAGTGAATATGGGACTAGCGGGAATGAGCAGTTCTTC. Its protein is CASSEYGTSGNEQFF.

The chain uses TRBV4-3 and TRBJ1-2; D gene ambiguous. Germline lookup yields CDR1 LGHNA and CDR2 YSLEER. V lost 1 base and J 4 bases, leaving 16 bases between the germline ends. This CDR3 region has 16 residues. CDR3 nucleotide sequence: TGCGCCAGCAGCCAAGTGACCTCCCCGACTGGCTATGGCTACACCTTC. It is translated as CASSQVTSPTGYGYTF.

CDR3 residues: CASSKGDKNIQYF. In DNA, the CDR3 is TGTGCCAGTAGTAAAGGGGACAAAAACATTCAGTACTTC. The rearrangement uses TRBV19 and TRBJ2-4; tentative D call: TRBD1 (5 bases). The V gene lost 4 bases and the J gene lost 3 bases, with 7 bases spanning the gap. The germline V gene encodes CDR1 LNHDA and CDR2 SQIVND (reference sequence). The CDR3 runs 13 residues.

J is TRBJ2-1 and V is TRBV25-1, with 14 bases that match TRBD2. Germline V gene sequence: CDR1 MGHDK, CDR2 SYGVNS. This CDR3 has 17 residues. Trimming took 6 bases from V and 3 from J; bases not matched to a gene: 7. CDR3 region: CASRGLAGETFYNEQFF. The CDR3 region has the DNA TGTGCCAGCAGGGGACTAGCGGGAGAGACCTTCTACAATGAGCAGTTCTTC.

Worth noting for this clone: Within the sample, other DNA sequences also encode this same CDR3. This rearrangement joins TRBV9 to TRBJ1-5; D might be TRBD1 (5 bases). This CDR3 has 15 residues. Trimming shortened V by 0 bases and J by 1 base, and 8 bases separated the two germline ends. CDR1 is SGDLS, CDR2 YYNGEE, per germline. The CDR3 region is CASSVEGVSNQPQHF. CDR3 DNA sequence: TGTGCCAGCAGCGTAGAAGGGGTGAGCAATCAGCCCCAGCATTTT. Together with reference TRBV9 and TRBJ1-5, the CDR3 gives the full variable domain: DSGVTQTPKHLITATGQRVTLRCSPRSGDLSVYWYQQSLDQGLQFLIQYYNGEERAKGNILERFSAQQFPDLHSELNLSSLELGDSALYFCASSVEGVSNQPQHFGDGTRLSIL.

J is TRBJ2-3 and V is TRBV20-1; D perhaps matches TRBD2 (5 bases). Trimming took 0 bases from V and 8 from J, leaving 6 bases between them. The CDR3 has 11 amino acids. Germline V gene data show CDR1 as DFQATT and CDR2 as SNEGSKA (reference sequence). CDR3 sequence (DNA): TGCAGTGCTAGAGATGAGGGTACGCAGTATTTT. This translates into CSARDEGTQYF.

In its sample, this clone was seen a few times. V gene TRBV2 combines with J gene TRBJ2-5; 7 positions agree with TRBD1. V shed 8 bases and J 2 bases; nucleotides not matched to a gene: 5. Germline lookup yields CDR1 SNHLY and CDR2 FYNNEI. The CDR3 is 13 residues long. CDR3 loop: CASGGQIQETQYF. CDR3 coding DNA: TGTGCCAGCGGGGGACAGATTCAAGAGACCCAGTACTTC.

For the CDR3, the DNA is TGTGCCAGCAGTACGCTCCCCGGTACAGATACGCAGTATTTT. It translates to CASSTLPGTDTQYF. The V and J genes are TRBV6-5 and TRBJ2-3; D remains ambiguous. The V and J ends lost 5 bases and 3 bases respectively, with 12 bases between them. The germline gives CDR1 MNHEY, CDR2 SVGAGI. The CDR3 contains 14 residues.

This chain uses TRBV28 with TRBJ2-2; 7 positions match TRBD2. With V trimmed by 4 bases and J by 3 bases, 5 bases remained unmatched. Germline values: CDR1 MDHEN, CDR2 SYDVKM. The CDR3 length is 15 residues. CDR3 nucleotides: TGTGCCAGCAGTTCATTGGCGGGAGACACCGGGGAGCTGTTTTTT. Its protein is CASSSLAGDTGELFF.

To note about this clone: The sample contains more than one DNA sequence encoding this CDR3. The chain joins TRBV25-1 to TRBJ2-7; no reliable D call. V lost 2 bases, J lost 7 bases, and 12 bases lay in between. The CDR3 is 13 amino acids. Germline V lookup: CDR1 MGHDK, CDR2 SYGVNS. CDR3 sequence: CASSELAGGEQYF. In DNA, the CDR3 is TGTGCCAGCAGTGAACTGGCCGGCGGTGAGCAGTACTTC.

This clone came up a few times. The gene calls are TRBV20-1 and TRBJ1-1; D is ambiguous. Germline CDR1 reads DFQATT; CDR2 reads SNEGSKA (reference sequence). The CDR3 totals 11 residues. In nucleotides, the CDR3 is TGCAGGGCCGACGGGGATACTGAAGCTTTCTTT. Its protein is CRADGDTEAFF.

In DNA form, the CDR3 reads TGTGCCAGCAGTGTTGGCAGGGGGCTGGATGAGCAGTTCTTC. Translated: CASSVGRGLDEQFF. This chain uses TRBV2 with TRBJ2-1, with 8 bases lining up with TRBD1. Losses at the gene ends were 4 bases for V and 8 bases for J; bases not matched to a gene: 7. Germline CDR1 is SNHLY and CDR2 is FYNNEI. There are 14 residues in the CDR3.

The table lists this clone with a few counts. The chain joins TRBV7-2 to TRBJ1-3; D might be TRBD1 (6 bases). Deletions cut 3 bases from V and 7 bases from J, with 10 bases between. CDR3 size: 13 residues. Looked up from germline, CDR1 is SGHTA and CDR2 is FQGNSA. The CDR3 sequence: CASSFRGANTIYF. DNA for the CDR3: TGTGCCAGCAGCTTTCGGGGGGCGAACACCATATATTTT.

This clone was detected a few times. This chain links TRBV5-1 with TRBJ2-7; TRBD2 agrees at 12 bases. Unmatched junction bases numbered 6, after V lost 2 bases and J lost 6 bases. Germline assignment: CDR1 SGHRS and CDR2 YFSETQ. This CDR3 is built from 15 residues. The CDR3, as DNA: TGCGCCAGCAGCTTCGAGACTAGCGGGAGCCGCGAGCAGTACTTC. Translated: CASSFETSGSREQYF.

This clone was seen only once. At one end, the junction sequence differs from germline, possibly due to a read error. V usage is TRBV7-2 and J usage is TRBJ2-1; TRBD2 matches 11 bases. The V gene's germline CDR1 is SGHTA and CDR2 FQGNSA. This CDR3 region has 15 residues. The CDR3 bases are TGTGCCAGCAGCGTAGCGGGAGGGTCCCACAATGAGCAGTTCTTC. Translating it yields CASSVAGGSHNEQFF.

The CDR3 here is CAISPDRAQETQYF. CDR3 coding DNA: TGTGCCATCAGTCCAGACAGGGCCCAAGAGACCCAGTACTTC. The rearrangement uses TRBV10-3 and TRBJ2-5; 7 positions agree with TRBD1. The CDR3 is 14 residues long. Losses at the gene ends were 5 bases for V and 1 base for J; bases not matched to a gene: 4. Germline CDR1 is ENHRY and CDR2 is SYGVKD.

There are a few counts of this clone. The V call is TRBV7-3, the J call TRBJ2-7, with D perhaps matching TRBD2 (6 bases). CDR1 is SGHTA and CDR2 is FQGTGA in the germline V gene. Trimming took off 3 bases at V and 0 bases at J, with 12 bases between the two ends. CDR3 length equals 15 residues. In DNA form, the CDR3 reads TGTGCCAGCAGCTTGGGGAGGTCTGGCTCCTACGAGCAGTACTTC. Amino acids: CASSLGRSGSYEQYF.